Following are 29 T cell receptor beta chains from one sample sequenced in a study of T cell responses to AZD1222 COVID-19 vaccine. Profiling relied on immunoSEQ multiplex PCR, and the TCRdb table lists in-frame clones only, not all of them. The sample includes over 45,000 clones, 89% seen only once; the top ten take about 5.2%. The sample consisted of peripheral blood, taken 28 days after the second AZD1222 dose. These receptor sequences come from an adult who received the AZD1222 COVID-19 vaccine.

The chain has TRBV28 and TRBJ2-1, with TRBD1 matching over 9 bases. V was clipped by 5 bases and J by 14 bases; unmatched bases: 1. Germline CDR1 is MDHEN and CDR2 is SYDVKM. The CDR3 sequence is 10 residues long. Here the CDR3 DNA reads TGTGCCAGCAGTGGACAGGGGAAGTTCTTC. Its translation: CASSGQGKFF.

This clone was seen only once. The V and J genes are TRBV13 and TRBJ1-5; 8 bases fit TRBD1. J was trimmed by 7 bases and V by 0 bases; bases with no gene match: 5. There are 15 residues in the CDR3. Germline CDR1 and CDR2: PRHDT and FYEKMQ (reference sequence). The CDR3 nucleotides are TGTGCCAGCAGCTTAGGCCCAGGGGGCGTGCAGCCCCAGCATTTT. Encoded protein: CASSLGPGGVQPQHF. Looking up the rest from reference TRBV13 and TRBJ1-5 gives the full variable domain: AAGVIQSPRHLIKEKRETATLKCYPIPRHDTVYWYQQGPGQDPQFLISFYEKMQSDKGSIPDRFSAQQFSDYHSELNMSSLELGDSALYFCASSLGPGGVQPQHFGDGTRLSIL.

The CDR3, as DNA: TGTGCCAGCTCGCGGGGAGGGGATGCTGAGCAGTTCTTC. Translating gives CASSRGGDAEQFF. This chain joins TRBV18 and TRBJ2-1; 7 bases line up with TRBD2. Germline CDR1 is KGHSH and CDR2 is LQKENI. Unmatched junction bases numbered 8, after V lost 6 bases and J lost 9 bases. CDR3 length: 13 amino acids.

The chain combines TRBV27 with TRBJ2-7; D unresolved. The CDR3 runs 13 residues. The V gene's germline CDR1 is MNHEY and CDR2 SMNVEV (reference sequence). Trimming stripped 5 bases from V and 0 bases from J, with 8 bases between. DNA for the CDR3: TGTGCCAGCAGTCTCACCGACTCCTACGAGCAGTACTTC. It encodes CASSLTDSYEQYF.

This clone was recorded once. This rearrangement joins TRBV18 to TRBJ1-1, with 8 bases fitting TRBD1. J was trimmed by 8 bases and V by 2 bases; bases with no gene match: 10. Per the germline V gene, CDR1 is KGHSH and CDR2 is LQKENI. The CDR3 sequence is 15 residues long. CDR3: CASSPRGTGGEEAFF. DNA of the CDR3: TGTGCCAGCTCACCAAGGGGGACAGGAGGTGAGGAAGCTTTCTTT.

The chain links TRBV6-5 to TRBJ2-2; a possible D gene is TRBD2 (5 bases). Germline assignment: CDR1 MNHEY and CDR2 SVGAGI. This CDR3 has 14 residues. The V end was cut by 0 bases, the J end by 11 bases, with 13 bases between. CDR3 coding DNA: TGTGCCAGCAGTTACTCGAAAGGGAGAACTGAGCTGTTTTTT. This translates into CASSYSKGRTELFF.

This chain uses TRBV6-4 with TRBJ1-5, with TRBD1 matching over 10 bases. The germline V gene has CDR1 MRHNA and CDR2 SNTAGT. The CDR3 covers 19 residues. Germline trimming cut 0 bases from V and 0 bases from J; bases unmatched to any gene: 8. Here the CDR3 DNA reads TGTGCCAGCAGTGACTCGTGGACAGGGGGAGCATATAGCAATCAGCCCCAGCATTTT. It encodes CASSDSWTGGAYSNQPQHF.

The chain links TRBV19 to TRBJ2-3, with no clear D. This CDR3 has 13 amino acids. Germline lookup yields CDR1 LNHDA and CDR2 SQIVND (reference sequence). The V end lost 6 bases, the J end lost 2 bases, and 9 bases lay between the germline ends. CDR3 sequence (DNA): TGTGCCAGTAGCCCGCCATACACAGATACGCAGTATTTT. It encodes CASSPPYTDTQYF.

This clone showed up just a few times. The gene calls are TRBV5-8 and TRBJ1-3; D not resolved. The CDR3 is 16 residues long. V was trimmed by 4 bases and J by 0 bases, leaving 14 bases between them. Per germline, CDR1 SGHTS and CDR2 YDEGEE. CDR3 protein: CASSPLFWGSGNTIYF. The CDR3 DNA is TGTGCCAGCAGCCCGCTTTTCTGGGGCTCTGGAAACACCATATATTTT.

This chain links TRBV3-1 (or the pseudogene TRBV3-2) with TRBJ1-1; D perhaps matches TRBD1 (5 bases). CDR3 size: 15 residues. From germline, CDR1 is LGHDT and CDR2 YNNKEL (reference sequence). V was pared by 4 bases and J by 0 bases, with 12 bases between. The CDR3 DNA is TGTGCCAGCAGCCCTACAATGACAGTGAACACTGAAGCTTTCTTT. It encodes CASSPTMTVNTEAFF.

This clone was found once. V is TRBV6-2 or TRBV6-3 and J is TRBJ1-2, with 8 bases lining up with TRBD1. V gave up 2 bases and J gave up 13 bases; unmatched junction bases: 3. Germline V gives CDR1 MNHEY, CDR2 SVGEGT. The CDR3 loop spans 11 amino acids. CDR3 DNA sequence: TGTGCCAGCAGTTACCAGGGGGCGGTCACCTTC. Translated, it gives CASSYQGAVTF.

The chain couples TRBV24-1 to TRBJ2-3; 8 bases fit TRBD2. Trimming cost V 5 bases and J 4 bases; bases outside gene matches: 7. Germline V gene data show CDR1 as KGHDR and CDR2 as SFDVKD. CDR3 length equals 15 residues. This CDR3 is CATSVTGGGPDTQYF. The CDR3 DNA reads as TGTGCCACCAGTGTAACGGGAGGGGGGCCAGATACGCAGTATTTT.

CDR3 nucleotides: TGTGCCTCACGCCGGGCGGCTGGAAACACCATATATTTT. Amino acid sequence: CASRRAAGNTIYF. V usage is TRBV6-5 and J usage is TRBJ1-3; no firm D call. The CDR3 covers 13 residues. Germline V gene data show CDR1 as MNHEY and CDR2 as SVGAGI. V lost 11 bases and J 2 bases, leaving 13 bases between the germline ends.

This sequence joins TRBV7-8 and TRBJ2-7; D is unclear. V shed 5 bases and J shed 10 bases, with 15 bases lying between them. CDR3 length: 12 amino acids. Germline V lookup: CDR1 SGHVS, CDR2 FQNEAQ. The DNA for the CDR3 is TGTGCCAGCAGCCCCCCCGGGCCCCTTCAGTACTTC. Its protein product is CASSPPGPLQYF.

The gene calls are TRBV6-2 or TRBV6-3 and TRBJ1-2, with 9 bases identical to TRBD1. Germline loops: CDR1 MNHEY, CDR2 SVGEGT. V trimming: 5 bases; J trimming: 7 bases; junction bases outside the gene matches: 5. This CDR3 contains 13 residues. The CDR3 reads CASSPDRGSGYTF. The CDR3, as DNA: TGTGCCAGCAGTCCGGACAGGGGTAGTGGCTACACCTTC.

The chain couples TRBV28 to TRBJ1-4; D is unresolved. The V and J ends lost 5 bases and 0 bases respectively, with 13 bases between them. Germline assignment: CDR1 MDHEN and CDR2 SYDVKM. The CDR3 length is 16 residues. The CDR3 loop reads CASSVNAGSTNEKLFF. The DNA of the CDR3 is TGTGCCAGCAGTGTCAACGCGGGGTCAACTAATGAAAAACTGTTTTTT.

This chain connects TRBV5-5 to TRBJ2-3, with 13 bases matching TRBD2. The CDR3 consists of 17 residues. Germline CDR1 and CDR2: SGHKS and YYEKEE (reference sequence). J gave up 5 bases and V 1 base, and 7 bases lay outside the gene matches. The CDR3 coding sequence is TGTGCCAGCAGCTTGCGACTAGCGGGAGGTTGGGTAGATACGCAGTATTTT. Protein: CASSLRLAGGWVDTQYF.

The rearrangement joins TRBV24-1 to TRBJ2-7; the D gene is possibly TRBD1 (6 bases). CDR1 and CDR2 from the germline V gene are KGHDR and SFDVKD. CDR3 length equals 13 residues. V was shortened by 9 bases and J by 3 bases, with 14 bases between the two germline ends. The CDR3 loop is CATEQGRHYEQYF. In DNA, the CDR3 is TGTGCCACCGAACAGGGAAGGCACTACGAGCAGTACTTC.

The chain carries TRBV28 and TRBJ2-7; D might be TRBD1 (6 bases). Trimming removed 4 bases at V and 1 base at J, with 17 bases between. Looked up from germline, CDR1 is MDHEN and CDR2 is SYDVKM. The CDR3 contains 16 residues. The CDR3 loop reads CASSSPGTFGSYEQYF. For the CDR3, the DNA is TGTGCCAGCAGTTCCCCGGGGACATTTGGGTCCTACGAGCAGTACTTC.

This chain uses TRBV4-1 with TRBJ2-3, with 9 bases fitting TRBD2. In germline, CDR1 is MGHRA, CDR2 YSYEKL. The CDR3 totals 17 residues. The junction had 9 bases not matched to a gene; V was cut back by 0 bases and J by 5 bases. CDR3 bases: TGCGCCAGCAGCCAAGATCTCTGGCTAGCGGGGAGAGATACGCAGTATTTT. It codes for CASSQDLWLAGRDTQYF.

The rearrangement links TRBV5-1 to TRBJ1-5; 9 nucleotides line up with TRBD1. V shed 0 bases and J 0 bases; nucleotides not matched to a gene: 7. Germline CDR1 is SGHRS and CDR2 is YFSETQ. CDR3 size: 18 residues. Here the CDR3 reads CASSLGDRVIYSNQPQHF. The CDR3 DNA sequence: TGCGCCAGCAGCTTGGGGGACAGGGTAATTTATAGCAATCAGCCCCAGCATTTT.

This clone was counted between two and nine times. CDR3: CSVEDLGKLHF. The CDR3 nucleotides read TGCAGCGTTGAAGATCTAGGGAAACTCCACTTT. The genes are TRBV29-1 and TRBJ1-6; D is undetermined. Looked up from germline, CDR1 is SQVTM and CDR2 is ANQGSEA. The CDR3 sequence is 11 residues long. Trimming cost V 0 bases and J 16 bases, with 10 bases left between them.

The J gene is TRBJ2-7, the V gene TRBV15, with D possibly TRBD2 on 5 matching bases. Germline CDR1 and CDR2: LNHNV and YYDKDF (reference sequence). The CDR3 is 16 residues long. V lost 1 base to trimming and J lost 1 base, with 14 bases between them. The CDR3 DNA sequence: TGTGCCACCAGCAGAGGTTGGGGAGCCTCATCCTACGAGCAGTACTTC. Translating gives CATSRGWGASSYEQYF. Based on the CDR3 plus reference TRBV15 and TRBJ2-7, the full variable domain is DAMVIQNPRYQVTQFGKPVTLSCSQTLNHNVMYWYQQKSSQAPKLLFHYYDKDFNNEADTPDNFQSRRPNTSFCFLDIRSPGLGDTAMYLCATSRGWGASSYEQYFGPGTRLTVT.

V is TRBV28 and J is TRBJ2-1; no clear D. The CDR3 has 12 amino acids. Trimming left V 6 bases short and J 8 bases short, with 11 bases between. Germline lookup yields CDR1 MDHEN and CDR2 SYDVKM. CDR3 coding DNA: TGTGCCAGCAGGATCGTCGGTCATGAGCAGTTCTTC. Amino acids: CASRIVGHEQFF.

The chain uses TRBV27 and TRBJ1-5, with D uncertain. The CDR3 is 12 residues long. CDR1 and CDR2 from the germline V gene are MNHEY and SMNVEV (reference sequence). V was cut by 5 bases and J by 5 bases, with 7 bases left in between. CDR3 nucleotide sequence: TGTGCCAGCAGTCCCTCGTATCAGCCCCAGCATTTT. Translating gives CASSPSYQPQHF.

This clone has only a few counts. The gene calls are TRBV5-1 and TRBJ2-1; possibly TRBD2 for D (6 bases). Trimming stripped 4 bases from V and 0 bases from J, with 20 bases between. Looked up from germline, CDR1 is SGHRS and CDR2 is YFSETQ. CDR3 length: 18 amino acids. In DNA form, the CDR3 reads TGCGCCAGCAGCCCCTCAACCGGGACTTGGAGCTCCTACAATGAGCAGTTCTTC. This translates into CASSPSTGTWSSYNEQFF.

The gene calls are TRBV5-6 and TRBJ1-2, with D possibly matching TRBD1 (6 bases). CDR1 SGHDT and CDR2 YYEEEE come from the germline V gene. CDR3 length: 17 residues. The ends were cut back, 7 bases at V and 8 bases at J, with 30 bases in the middle. CDR3 protein: CASRSEGGDPFFGGYTF. CDR3 nucleotides: TGTGCCAGCCGCTCGGAGGGGGGGGACCCCTTCTTTGGGGGCTACACCTTC.

The sample holds one count of this clone. The V gene is TRBV5-8, the J gene TRBJ2-7; 10 bases agree with TRBD1. The V segment lost 4 bases and the J segment 6 bases; nucleotides outside the gene matches: 7. From germline, CDR1 is SGHTS and CDR2 YDEGEE. The CDR3 is 14 residues long. CDR3 residues: CASSETGTGVEQYF. The CDR3 DNA sequence: TGTGCCAGCAGCGAAACCGGGACAGGGGTCGAGCAGTACTTC.

This chain links TRBV6-2 or TRBV6-3 with TRBJ2-1; perhaps D is TRBD1 or TRBD2 (5 bases each). Per germline, CDR1 MNHEY and CDR2 SVGEGT. CDR3 length: 16 amino acids. Trimming took off 5 bases at V and 5 bases at J, with 19 bases between the two ends. The CDR3: CASSLGVNSGHNEQFF. The CDR3 DNA follows: TGTGCCAGCAGTCTGGGAGTCAATTCGGGGCACAATGAGCAGTTCTTC.